The T cell receptor beta chain described here comes from a study of T cell responses to AZD1222 COVID-19 vaccine. Study-level results: White British people made up most donors, females outnumbered males, and clonal diversity was possibly underestimated.

The CDR3 runs to 12 residues. V was pared by 1 base and J by 9 bases, with 9 bases between. The protocol was immunoSEQ multiplex PCR, while the TCRdb copy is restricted to in-frame clones and leaves out a portion. This table holds approximately 92,000 clones, 86% found once. Comments on this clone: Its target is not known.

The sequence came from an adult in good health. The gene calls are TRBV12-3 or TRBV12-4 and TRBJ1-2; perhaps TRBD1 as D (6 bases). The sequencing used peripheral blood, collected on day 0 of AZD1222 vaccination. DNA for the CDR3: TGTGCCAGCAGTTTAGAGGGGGGCCGCTACACCTTC. Its translation is CASSLEGGRYTF.